The 15 T cell receptor beta chains presented below share a single source sample, sequenced in a study of vaccination and CD4 T cells after COVID-19. These receptors are not linked to any known antigen. Sequencing of cultured CD4+ T cell DNA used the Oncomine TCR Beta short-read assay. MiXCR, run by TCRdb on the PCR reads, gives a single entry per CDR3 protein. The data contain more than 15,000 distinct CDR3 sequences, about 50% of them singletons. Treatment given: roughly 11-day PBMC culture with coronavirus spike peptide pools or control peptides (ViraFEST assay). The sequenced material came from cultured CD4+ T cells from blood. These receptors all come from a human donor with COVID-19.

V is TRBV7-8 and J is TRBJ1-6; 11 nucleotides line up with TRBD1. Looked up from germline, CDR1 is SGHVS and CDR2 is FQNEAQ. This CDR3 has 15 amino acids. The J segment lost 10 bases and the V segment lost 5 bases, leaving 7 bases of the junction unmatched. Here the CDR3 reads CASSPGQGAPSPLHF. The CDR3, as DNA: TGTGCCAGCAGCCCCGGACAGGGGGCCCCATCACCCCTCCACTTT.

J is TRBJ1-4 and V is TRBV15; D not resolved. V gave up 0 bases and J gave up 0 bases, with 11 bases separating them. The CDR3 runs 17 residues. Germline-derived CDR1 and CDR2 are LNHNV and YYDKDF (reference sequence). The CDR3 DNA is TGTGCCACCAGCAGAGATAAGGACGTAGCAACTAATGAAAAACTGTTTTTT. Amino acids: CATSRDKDVATNEKLFF.

This clonotype was counted between two and nine times. The chain uses TRBV7-3 and TRBJ2-2; D may be TRBD1 (5 bases). Trimming removed 5 bases from V and 0 bases from J, with 7 bases in between. There are 14 residues in the CDR3. CDR1 is SGHTA and CDR2 is FQGTGA in the germline V gene. Here the CDR3 reads CASSRQTNTGELFF. In DNA form, the CDR3 reads TGTGCCAGCAGCCGACAGACGAACACCGGGGAGCTGTTTTTT.

This sequence joins TRBV5-4 and TRBJ1-2, with a tentative D call TRBD1 (5 bases). This CDR3 spans 16 amino acids. Germline V lookup: CDR1 SGHNT, CDR2 YYREEE (reference sequence). V gave up 4 bases and J gave up 5 bases, with 21 bases separating them. Here the CDR3 reads CASSALQVSSRYGYTF. In nucleotides, the CDR3 is TGTGCCAGCAGCGCCCTACAGGTCTCGTCGAGGTATGGCTACACCTTC.

V usage is TRBV6-1 and J usage is TRBJ2-6, with 10 bases fitting TRBD1. Germline trimming cut 3 bases from V and 3 bases from J; bases unmatched to any gene: 5. Germline CDR1 reads MNHNS; CDR2 reads SASEGT. This CDR3 is built from 17 residues. This CDR3 reads CASSERDRGLGANVLTF. The CDR3 DNA is TGTGCCAGCAGTGAGCGGGACAGGGGTCTTGGGGCCAACGTCCTGACTTTC.

CDR3 loop: CASSFGPPFSTDTQYF. CDR3 nucleotides: TGTGCCAGCAGTTTCGGACCTCCGTTCTCGACAGATACGCAGTATTTT. This chain joins TRBV4-2 and TRBJ2-3; no reliable D call. V dropped 6 bases and J dropped 3 bases, with 19 bases sitting between them. The CDR3 is 16 residues long. CDR1 is LGHNA and CDR2 is YNFKEQ in the germline V gene.

V gene TRBV12-3 or TRBV12-4 combines with J gene TRBJ2-5, with a weak D call TRBD2 (5 bases). CDR3 length equals 16 residues. The V end lost 6 bases, the J end lost 1 base, and 18 bases lay between the germline ends. The CDR3 DNA reads as TGTGCCAGCAGCCGGGGAAGTCTCAGTCCCCAAGAGACCCAGTACTTC. It encodes CASSRGSLSPQETQYF.

The rearrangement uses TRBV11-2 and TRBJ1-5; possible D gene TRBD1, 5 bases. CDR1 is SGHAT, CDR2 FQNNGV, per germline. This CDR3 comprises 15 residues. With 6 bases removed from V and 3 bases from J, the gap between germline ends came to 15 bases. In DNA form, the CDR3 reads TGTGCCAGCAGTACTCCGGGACGGTTCAATCAGCCCCAGCATTTT. Encoded protein: CASSTPGRFNQPQHF. Drawing the rest from reference TRBV11-2 and TRBJ1-5, the complete variable domain is EAGVAQSPRYKIIEKRQSVAFWCNPISGHATLYWYQQILGQGPKLLIQFQNNGVVDDSQLPKDRFSAERLKGVDSTLKIQPAKLEDSAVYLCASSTPGRFNQPQHFGDGTRLSIL.

This clonotype showed up just a few times. This chain joins TRBV10-2 and TRBJ2-7; D is unresolved. V lost 3 bases and J lost 3, with 12 bases in between. The CDR3 covers 14 residues. CDR1 and CDR2 from the germline V gene are WSHSY and SAAADI. CDR3 protein: CASSDGTAGYEQYF. The CDR3 nucleotides are TGCGCCAGCAGTGATGGTACAGCCGGCTACGAGCAGTACTTC.

CDR3 nucleotides: TGTGCCAGTAGTATACAGGGAATTAACTATGGCTACACCTTC. The encoded protein is CASSIQGINYGYTF. V usage is TRBV19 and J usage is TRBJ1-2; weak D call: TRBD1 (5 bases). This CDR3 spans 14 amino acids. The V and J ends lost 2 bases and 1 base respectively, with 8 bases between them. Germline lookup yields CDR1 LNHDA and CDR2 SQIVND (reference sequence).

This chain joins TRBV12-3 or TRBV12-4 and TRBJ2-7; maybe TRBD2 (5 bases). The ends were cut back, 7 bases at V and 0 bases at J, with 13 bases in the middle. The CDR3 has 14 residues. As DNA, the CDR3 is TGTGCCAGCATGTCGGGCGGAGGCTCCTACGAGCAGTACTTC. It specifies CASMSGGGSYEQYF.

This clonotype appeared once. The rearrangement joins TRBV12-3 or TRBV12-4 to TRBJ2-7; TRBD2 aligns across 7 bases. V gave up 3 bases and J gave up 2 bases; unmatched junction bases: 7. This CDR3 is 15 amino acids long. The CDR3 nucleotides read TGTGCCAGCAGTTTTGTGCGGGGGACCCCCTACGAGCAGTACTTC. Residues: CASSFVRGTPYEQYF.

The chain links TRBV6-1 to TRBJ2-1; 7 bases fit TRBD1. Per germline, CDR1 MNHNS and CDR2 SASEGT. V shed 7 bases and J 7 bases; nucleotides not matched to a gene: 13. CDR3 length: 15 amino acids. The CDR3 coding sequence is TGTGCCAGCATAGACCCACGGACAGGTTTGAATGAGCAGTTCTTC. Translation: CASIDPRTGLNEQFF.

This clonotype was observed a few times. The chain employs TRBV30 and TRBJ1-5; TRBD1 matches 8 bases. Germline V gene data show CDR1 as GTSNPN and CDR2 as SVGIG (reference sequence). Trimming cost V 4 bases and J 6 bases; bases outside gene matches: 14. This CDR3 contains 16 residues. The CDR3 protein is CAWNRPGTGGGQPQHF. CDR3 nucleotides: TGTGCCTGGAACCGCCCCGGGACAGGAGGGGGTCAGCCCCAGCATTTT.

This clonotype has more than one count but fewer than ten. The chain uses TRBV7-9 and TRBJ1-1; the match to TRBD1 covers 7 bases. CDR3 length: 15 amino acids. Trimming at V came to 6 bases and at J to 4 bases, leaving 11 bases not matched to a gene. Per germline, CDR1 SEHNR and CDR2 FQNEAQ (reference sequence). CDR3 amino acids: CASSPLTGPLTEAFF. CDR3 bases: TGTGCCAGCAGTCCACTGACAGGGCCGCTCACTGAAGCTTTCTTT.